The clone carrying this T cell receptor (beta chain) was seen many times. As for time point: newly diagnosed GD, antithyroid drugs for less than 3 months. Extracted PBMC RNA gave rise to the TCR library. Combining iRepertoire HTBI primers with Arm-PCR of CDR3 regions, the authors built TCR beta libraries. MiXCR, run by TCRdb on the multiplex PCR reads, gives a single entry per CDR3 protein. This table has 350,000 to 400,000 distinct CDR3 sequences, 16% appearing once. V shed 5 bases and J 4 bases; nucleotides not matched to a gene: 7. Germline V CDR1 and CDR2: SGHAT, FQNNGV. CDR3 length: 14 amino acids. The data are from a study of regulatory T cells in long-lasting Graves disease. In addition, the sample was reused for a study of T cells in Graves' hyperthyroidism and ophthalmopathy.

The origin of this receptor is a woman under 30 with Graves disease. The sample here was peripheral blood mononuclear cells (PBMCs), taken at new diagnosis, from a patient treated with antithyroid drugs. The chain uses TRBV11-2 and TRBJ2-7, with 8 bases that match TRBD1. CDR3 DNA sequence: TGTGCCAGCAGCCCTGGGACAGGAATATACGAGCAGTACTTC. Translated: CASSPGTGIYEQYF.